The clone carrying this TCR beta chain has a handful of counts. CDR1 is MNHEY and CDR2 is SMNVEV in the germline V gene (reference sequence). CDR3 size: 16 residues. Trimming took 6 bases from V and 2 from J, leaving 16 bases between them. The data are from a study of blood T cell repertoires in COVID-19. Study as a whole: The cDNA or gDNA used as material had been derived from T cells, B-cell-depleted T cells, or PBMCs.

Sequencing was performed with immunoSEQ multiplex PCR; in TCRdb, only in-frame clones are kept and a portion is missing. The data show 350,000 to 450,000 clones, roughly 92% seen once. This TCR came from a woman between 40 and 50 years old who had been exposed to COVID-19. V is TRBV27 and J is TRBJ2-2; D may be TRBD1 (5 bases). Sample: PBMCs or T cells enriched from blood (not recorded which). The CDR3 reads CASSRPHDRNTGELFF. DNA of the CDR3: TGTGCCAGCAGCCGCCCCCATGACAGAAACACCGGGGAGCTGTTTTTT.